The clone carrying this T cell receptor (beta chain) occurred a few times. Its antigen is as yet unknown. This specimen belongs to a study of CD8+ T cells in alopecia areata. Study conclusions and caveats: TCRs were shared less clearly across patients than in mice, possibly for HLA-related reasons. Normal scalp had lower clonality than lesional scalp, with alopecia totalis/universalis lesions showing this most strongly.

Investigators isolated RNA and reverse transcribed it into cDNA to act as the sequencing template. The table came from immunoSEQ multiplex PCR; TCRdb's copy has only in-frame clones and leaves some out. The sample shows roughly 35,000 clones, roughly 53% of them seen only once. Investigators sorted PBMCs to obtain both CD4+ and CD8+ T cells. The sequencing input was NKG2D-high CD8+ T cells sorted from blood. This TCR derives from a human donor with alopecia areata.

CDR3 residues: CSVEVRNIPREQFF. The CDR3 DNA is TGCAGCGTTGAGGTCAGAAACATTCCTCGGGAGCAGTTCTTC. This chain connects TRBV29-1 to TRBJ2-1; no clear D gene. The ends were cut back, 3 bases at V and 10 bases at J, with 19 bases in the middle. There are 14 residues in the CDR3. Per the germline V gene, CDR1 is SQVTM and CDR2 is ANQGSEA.